A single T cell receptor beta chain is shown here with its context. Antigen unknown. The data belong to a study of cytomegalovirus exposure and HLA in healthy donors. Overall study: Early release data held tens of millions of unique TCRs from HLA-typed donors. Broader study findings: Immune exposure data for these donors was limited to CMV serostatus. In vitro testing confirmed a few CMV-associated chains as specific for CMV antigens. About 87% or about 30% of the time was how often most TCR beta V segments were productive, according to an earlier analysis.

The CDR3 has 17 amino acids. The V gene's germline CDR1 is KGHSH and CDR2 LQKENI. V shed 3 bases and J 2 bases; nucleotides not matched to a gene: 11. The PCR contained 60 Vbeta and 13 Jbeta primers. Assay used: immunoSEQ multiplex PCR; TCRdb lists only in-frame clones, some missing. This repertoire shows roughly 230,000 clones, around 83% found once; its top ten account for about 0.22%. The origin of this receptor is a girl aged 2 to 10 in good health and CMV-seronegative. The sequencing sample was made of PBMCs. The rearrangement joins TRBV18 to TRBJ2-3, with 7 bases aligning to TRBD1. CDR3 sequence reads: CASSPPRGQTNTDTQYF. The CDR3 DNA follows: TGTGCCAGCTCACCCCCTCGGGGACAGACTAACACAGATACGCAGTATTTT.